The clone carrying this TCR beta chain has more than one count but fewer than ten. Its matching antigen is unknown. This sample was included in a study of T cell repertoires in cytomegalovirus infection. Background on the study: It was the public TCR beta signatures that indicated both CMV infection and matching HLA type. Findings of the study overall: CMV carriers with the relevant HLA were identified by cumulative public TCR beta family frequency. Clonotypes of TCR beta that were HLA-C-restricted and CMV-specific dominated the ex vivo response.

Trimming stripped 6 bases from V and 10 bases from J, with 18 bases between. CDR1 is SEHNR, CDR2 FQNEAQ, per germline (reference sequence). This CDR3 is 13 amino acids long. TCRdb passed the reads through MiXCR, listing each CDR3 protein once. The profile shows 310,000 or so distinct CDR3 sequences, roughly 26% of them singletons. Material for sequencing was PBMCs. The sequence came from a human donor in good health (CMV status not recorded). Some clones in this sample may be carry-over from other donors' samples. The chain employs TRBV7-9 and TRBJ1-1; D gene unclear. This chain's CDR3 is CASSMSPGWGAFF. The CDR3 nucleotides are TGTGCCAGCAGTATGAGCCCCGGGTGGGGAGCTTTCTTT.